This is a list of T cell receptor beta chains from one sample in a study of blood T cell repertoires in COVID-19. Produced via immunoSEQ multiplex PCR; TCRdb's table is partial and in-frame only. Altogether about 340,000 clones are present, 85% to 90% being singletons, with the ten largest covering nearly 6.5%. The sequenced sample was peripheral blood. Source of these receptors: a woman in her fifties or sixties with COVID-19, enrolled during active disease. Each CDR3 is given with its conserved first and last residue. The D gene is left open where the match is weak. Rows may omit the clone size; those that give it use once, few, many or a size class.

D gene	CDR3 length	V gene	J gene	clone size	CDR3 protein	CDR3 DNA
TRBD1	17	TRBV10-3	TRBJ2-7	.	CAISDPDRGNPTYEQYF	TGTGCCATCAGTGACCCGGACAGGGGAAATCCTACTTACGAGCAGTACTTC
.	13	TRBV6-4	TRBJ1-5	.	CASSAGENQPQHF	TGTGCCAGCAGCGCAGGGGAGAATCAGCCCCAGCATTTT
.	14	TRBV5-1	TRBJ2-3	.	CASGPTINTDTQYF	TGCGCCAGCGGGCCGACGATAAACACAGATACGCAGTATTTT
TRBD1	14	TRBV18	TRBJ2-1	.	CASSPGQGSDEQFF	TGTGCCAGCTCACCGGGACAGGGGAGTGATGAGCAGTTCTTC
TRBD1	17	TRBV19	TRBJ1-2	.	CASSTIVDRVKVGGYTF	TGTGCCAGTAGTACAATCGTGGACAGGGTGAAAGTGGGTGGCTACACCTTC
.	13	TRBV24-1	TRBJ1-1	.	CATSDRDNRRAFF	TGTGCCACCAGTGACAGGGACAACCGGAGGGCTTTCTTT
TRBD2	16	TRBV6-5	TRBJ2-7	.	CASSSAGGILTYEQYF	TGTGCCAGCAGTTCCGCGGGAGGAATTCTTACCTACGAGCAGTACTTC
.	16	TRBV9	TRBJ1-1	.	CASSVSVAGYIPEAFF	TGTGCCAGCAGCGTAAGCGTGGCGGGGTATATACCTGAAGCTTTCTTT
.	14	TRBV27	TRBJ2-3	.	CASSTSWDTNTQYF	TGTGCCAGCAGTACGTCCTGGGACACTAATACGCAGTATTTT
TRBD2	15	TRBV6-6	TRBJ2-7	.	CASSDPSGKTYEQYF	TGTGCCAGCAGTGATCCTAGCGGGAAGACCTACGAGCAGTACTTC
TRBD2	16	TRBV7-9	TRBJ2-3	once	CASSLARGGSYDTQYF	TGTGCCAGCAGCTTAGCGCGTGGCGGGAGTTACGATACGCAGTATTTT
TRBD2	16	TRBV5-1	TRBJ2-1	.	CASSFGRGLADNEQFF	TGCGCCAGCAGCTTTGGGCGCGGACTAGCAGACAATGAGCAGTTCTTC
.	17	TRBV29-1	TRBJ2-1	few	CSVEDLQVGEGYNEQFF	TGCAGCGTTGAAGATCTTCAGGTGGGCGAAGGCTACAATGAGCAGTTCTTC
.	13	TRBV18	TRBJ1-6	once	CASSPNDNSPLHF	TGTGCCAGCTCACCTAATGATAATTCACCCCTCCACTTT
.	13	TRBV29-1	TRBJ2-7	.	CSVADTKFYEQYF	TGCAGCGTTGCGGACACAAAGTTCTACGAGCAGTACTTC
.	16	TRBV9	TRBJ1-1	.	CASSVAGNVGRTEAFF	TGTGCCAGCAGCGTAGCAGGCAATGTGGGTCGCACTGAAGCTTTCTTT
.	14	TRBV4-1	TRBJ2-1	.	CASSQAALVSEQFF	TGCGCCAGCAGCCAAGCCGCCCTCGTCAGTGAGCAGTTCTTC
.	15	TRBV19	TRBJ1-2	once	CASSIDRLRSYGYTF	TGTGCCAGTAGTATAGATCGTCTCAGGTCTTATGGCTACACCTTC
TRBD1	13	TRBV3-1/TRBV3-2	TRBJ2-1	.	CASSPKSGQGWFF	TGTGCCAGCAGCCCGAAATCGGGACAGGGATGGTTCTTC
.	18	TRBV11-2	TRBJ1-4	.	CASSLDRPLLGQGEKLFF	TGTGCCAGCAGCTTAGATCGGCCTTTGTTGGGTCAGGGTGAAAAACTGTTTTTT
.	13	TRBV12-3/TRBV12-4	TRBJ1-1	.	CASRYSKNTEAFF	TGTGCCAGCAGATACAGCAAGAACACTGAAGCTTTCTTT
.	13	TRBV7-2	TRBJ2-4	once	CASSLGAQNIQYF	TGTGCCAGCAGCTTGGGGGCGCAAAACATTCAGTACTTC
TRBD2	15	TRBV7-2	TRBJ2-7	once	CASSRRLADNYEQYF	TGTGCCAGCAGCAGACGACTAGCGGACAACTACGAGCAGTACTTC
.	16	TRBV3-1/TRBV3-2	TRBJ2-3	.	CASSPRTYPSTDTQYF	TGTGCCAGCAGCCCTAGGACTTACCCTAGCACAGATACGCAGTATTTT
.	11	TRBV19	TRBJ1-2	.	CASSAIYGYTF	TGTGCCAGTAGTGCGATCTATGGCTACACCTTC
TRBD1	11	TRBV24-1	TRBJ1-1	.	CATSGGGSAFF	TGTGCCACCAGTGGAGGGGGCTCGGCTTTCTTT
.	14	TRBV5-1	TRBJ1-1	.	CASSLRGASTEAFF	TGCGCCAGCAGCTTACGGGGAGCGAGCACTGAAGCTTTCTTT
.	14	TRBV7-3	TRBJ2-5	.	CASSLGGRRETQYF	TGTGCCAGCTCCCTGGGGGGGCGAAGGGAGACCCAGTACTTC
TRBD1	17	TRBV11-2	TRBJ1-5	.	CASSSRTGVSSNQPQHF	TGTGCCAGCAGCTCCCGGACAGGGGTTTCGAGCAATCAGCCCCAGCATTTT
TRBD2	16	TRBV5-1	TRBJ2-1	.	CASSLSSGDSYNEQFF	TGCGCCAGCAGCTTGTCTAGCGGAGACTCCTACAATGAGCAGTTCTTC
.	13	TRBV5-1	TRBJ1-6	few	CASSSEGNSPLHF	TGCGCCAGCAGCTCTGAGGGAAATTCACCCCTCCACTTT
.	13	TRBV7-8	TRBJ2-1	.	CASGAGLNNEQFF	TGTGCCAGTGGGGCAGGACTAAACAATGAGCAGTTCTTC
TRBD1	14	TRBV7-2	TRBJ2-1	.	CASIVQGARGEQFF	TGTGCCAGCATCGTACAGGGGGCGAGGGGTGAGCAGTTCTTC
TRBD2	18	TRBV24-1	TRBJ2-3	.	CATSDLTSGDLITDTQYF	TGTGCCACCAGTGATTTGACTAGCGGGGACCTGATCACAGATACGCAGTATTTT
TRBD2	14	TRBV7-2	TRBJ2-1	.	CASSGQGGVNEQFF	TGTGCCAGCAGCGGGCAGGGAGGGGTAAATGAGCAGTTCTTC
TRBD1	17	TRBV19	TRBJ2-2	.	CASSTERKMTGAGELFF	TGTGCCAGTAGTACCGAAAGGAAAATGACAGGGGCCGGGGAGCTGTTTTTT
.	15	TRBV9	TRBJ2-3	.	CASSVGQTSTDTQYF	TGTGCCAGCAGCGTAGGACAGACTAGCACAGATACGCAGTATTTT
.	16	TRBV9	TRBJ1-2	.	CASSVTQSGARYGYTF	TGTGCCAGCAGCGTTACCCAATCTGGGGCGAGGTATGGCTACACCTTC
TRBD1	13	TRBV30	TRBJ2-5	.	CAWTRDRLETQYF	TGTGCCTGGACCCGGGACAGATTAGAGACCCAGTACTTC